Each of the 2 T cell receptor beta chains below was sequenced from the same sample in a study of brain T cells in children with intractable seizures. This table comes from immunoSEQ multiplex PCR, and its TCRdb copy is limited to in-frame clones, with some not included. Here the sample spans 110,000 or so clones, around 94% being singletons. Specimen: peripheral blood, collected at surgery. These receptors all come from a boy under two years old with hemimegalencephaly and intractable seizures.

As concerns this clone: A single base is all that separates this from a far larger clone, so a read error is likely. The rearrangement joins TRBV9 to TRBJ2-7, with TRBD2 matching 13 bases. The CDR3 loop spans 15 amino acids. J lost 4 bases, V lost 0 bases, and 1 base had no gene match. CDR1 and CDR2 from the germline V gene are SGDLS and YYNGEE. The CDR3 nucleotides read TGTGCCAGCAGCGTAGGGACTAGCGGGAGTTACGAGCAGTACTTC. This gives the protein CASSVGTSGSYEQYF. Together with reference TRBV9 and TRBJ2-7, the CDR3 gives the full variable domain: DSGVTQTPKHLITATGQRVTLRCSPRSGDLSVYWYQQSLDQGLQFLIQYYNGEERAKGNILERFSAQQFPDLHSELNLSSLELGDSALYFCASSVGTSGSYEQYFGPGTRLTVT.

The chain carries TRBV29-1 and TRBJ2-1; 7 positions match TRBD2. The junction had 2 bases not matched to a gene; V was cut back by 6 bases and J by 9 bases. The CDR3 covers 10 residues. Germline V gives CDR1 SQVTM, CDR2 ANQGSEA. CDR3 sequence reads: CSVGLVEQFF. DNA for the CDR3: TGCAGCGTAGGACTAGTTGAGCAGTTCTTC.